This T cell receptor beta chain was recovered during a study of cytomegalovirus exposure and HLA in healthy donors. Study observations and caveats: Previous analysis showed most TCR beta V segments were productive about 87% or about 30% of the time.

Notes on this clone: Its antigen is not known.

The PCR used 60 Vbeta and 13 Jbeta primers. Data came from immunoSEQ multiplex PCR; TCRdb stores just in-frame clones and leaves some out. In the table there are 150,000 to 200,000 clones, about four fifths of which are singletons. Germline loops: CDR1 LNHDA, CDR2 SQIVND (reference sequence). This CDR3 has 16 amino acids. With V trimmed by 7 bases and J by 0 bases, 9 bases remained unmatched. The sequenced sample consisted of PBMCs. The chain couples TRBV19 to TRBJ1-3, with 7 positions matching TRBD1. The receptor was isolated from a woman in her 30s in good health and CMV-seropositive. CDR3 coding DNA: TGTGCCAGTAACGACCCCGGGACAGTCTCTGGAAACACCATATATTTT. It encodes CASNDPGTVSGNTIYF.